This entry lists 24 T cell receptor beta chains sequenced from one sample in a study of siplizumab effects on memory and regulatory T cells. Here immunoSEQ multiplex PCR was the method, and the copy in TCRdb shows in-frame clones only, minus some. Among roughly 93,000 clones, around 94% were seen once, and the ten largest hold roughly 1.3%. The sequencing input was non-Treg CD4+ T cells sorted from blood. Every receptor here comes from a human donor in good health.

The count of this clone is one. This CDR3 is CASSWDSLNGYTF. The DNA of the CDR3 is TGCGCCAGCAGCTGGGACAGTTTAAATGGCTACACCTTC. The rearrangement joins TRBV5-1 to TRBJ1-2; 7 nucleotides agree with TRBD1. The junction had 5 bases not matched to a gene; V was cut back by 3 bases and J by 6 bases. CDR3 length equals 13 residues. Germline V gene lookup returns CDR1 SGHRS and CDR2 YFSETQ.

CDR3 loop: CASSKAETTGTGAYEQYF. In nucleotides, the CDR3 is TGTGCCAGCAGCAAAGCCGAAACTACCGGGACAGGGGCCTACGAGCAGTACTTC. The rearrangement joins TRBV21-1 to TRBJ2-7; TRBD1 was called by the table and not checked on the DNA. TRBV21-1 is a documented pseudogene. This CDR3 has 18 residues.

V gene TRBV19 combines with J gene TRBJ2-5, with TRBD1 identical over 11 bases. In germline, CDR1 is LNHDA, CDR2 SQIVND (reference sequence). Germline trimming cut 5 bases from V and 5 bases from J; bases unmatched to any gene: 10. This CDR3 contains 16 residues. The CDR3 sequence is CASSVNGQGAGETQYF. CDR3 nucleotide sequence: TGTGCCAGTAGTGTAAACGGACAGGGGGCAGGGGAGACCCAGTACTTC.

V is TRBV5-6 and J is TRBJ2-7; 12 bases are shared with TRBD1. Germline CDR1 SGHDT, CDR2 YYEEEE. The CDR3 runs to 14 residues. The V segment lost 2 bases and the J segment 9 bases; nucleotides outside the gene matches: 6. The DNA of the CDR3 is TGTGCCAGCAGCTTCGGGACAGGGGGCGCCGGGCAGTACTTC. Encoded protein: CASSFGTGGAGQYF.

This sequence joins TRBV5-1 and TRBJ2-5, with 9 nucleotides matching TRBD1. From germline, CDR1 is SGHRS and CDR2 YFSETQ. Unmatched junction bases numbered 6, after V lost 4 bases and J lost 5 bases. The CDR3 sequence is 14 residues long. The CDR3, as DNA: TGCGCCAGCAGCCAAGGGACAGGGCTGGAGACCCAGTACTTC. This encodes CASSQGTGLETQYF.

V is TRBV27 and J is TRBJ2-7, with 7 bases aligning to TRBD1. Trimming at V came to 7 bases and at J to 2 bases, leaving 8 bases not matched to a gene. This CDR3 has 14 residues. CDR1 is MNHEY and CDR2 is SMNVEV in the germline V gene (reference sequence). CDR3 residues: CASTRQGPPYEQYF. DNA of the CDR3: TGTGCCAGCACACGACAGGGACCCCCCTACGAGCAGTACTTC.

The chain carries TRBV19 and TRBJ1-4; D is perhaps TRBD1 (6 bases). The V end was cut by 5 bases, the J end by 5 bases, with 15 bases between. The germline V gene encodes CDR1 LNHDA and CDR2 SQIVND (reference sequence). This CDR3 contains 15 residues. DNA for the CDR3: TGTGCCAGTAGTGCTATTACAGGGAACAATGAAAAACTGTTTTTT. Translating it yields CASSAITGNNEKLFF.

This chain links TRBV7-8 with TRBJ2-1; 7 bases map to TRBD2. This CDR3 contains 12 residues. CDR1 SGHVS and CDR2 FQNEAQ come from the germline V gene. The V segment lost 3 bases and the J segment 15 bases; nucleotides outside the gene matches: 8. This CDR3 reads CASSFVGGIGFF. The CDR3 region has the DNA TGTGCCAGCAGCTTCGTCGGGGGGATTGGGTTCTTC.

The genes are TRBV6-6 and TRBJ1-2; weak D call: TRBD1 (5 bases). In germline, CDR1 is MNHNY, CDR2 SVGAGI (reference sequence). This CDR3 has 15 residues. The V end was cut by 2 bases, the J end by 0 bases, with 10 bases between. CDR3 protein: CASSYAEGTNYGYTF. The CDR3 region has the DNA TGTGCCAGCAGTTACGCTGAGGGGACTAACTATGGCTACACCTTC.

This rearrangement joins TRBV7-4 to TRBJ2-5, with 7 bases that match TRBD1. Trimming cost V 5 bases and J 4 bases; bases outside gene matches: 7. The length of the CDR3 is 14 residues. Germline V gives CDR1 SGHVT, CDR2 SQSDAQ. The CDR3 sequence: CASSLLTGLETQYF. CDR3 DNA: TGTGCCAGCAGCCTTCTGACAGGGCTAGAGACCCAGTACTTC.

This chain connects TRBV6-5 to TRBJ2-7, with D maybe TRBD1 (6 bases). The V end was cut by 5 bases, the J end by 4 bases, with 6 bases between. Germline V gene sequence: CDR1 MNHEY, CDR2 SVGAGI. There are 11 residues in the CDR3. CDR3 in amino acids: CASSGQYEQYF. In nucleotides, the CDR3 is TGTGCCAGCAGTGGACAGTACGAGCAGTACTTC.

The genes are TRBV10-3 and TRBJ1-5, with a tentative D call TRBD1 (6 bases). Germline V gene data show CDR1 as ENHRY and CDR2 as SYGVKD. Trimming left V 3 bases short and J 4 bases short, with 13 bases between. CDR3 length: 15 amino acids. CDR3 in amino acids: CAISDQGNGNQPQHF. The CDR3 region has the DNA TGTGCCATCAGTGATCAGGGGAATGGGAATCAGCCCCAGCATTTT.

This clone was found once. The V call is TRBV5-1, the J call TRBJ2-1, with 8 nucleotides matching TRBD1. V shed 4 bases and J 4 bases; nucleotides not matched to a gene: 10. The CDR3 extends over 16 amino acids. Germline CDR1 and CDR2: SGHRS and YFSETQ. The DNA for the CDR3 is TGCGCCAGCAGCAATGCAGGGGGCAGGGGGTACAATGAGCAGTTCTTC. Amino acid sequence: CASSNAGGRGYNEQFF.

The chain is built from TRBV15 and TRBJ2-2, with unresolved D. CDR3 length: 17 amino acids. Per the germline V gene, CDR1 is LNHNV and CDR2 is YYDKDF (reference sequence). Trimming stripped 5 bases from V and 4 bases from J, with 20 bases between. CDR3 coding DNA: TGTGCCACCAGCCCCCGAAGGCGGCAGAAACTCACCGGGGAGCTGTTTTTT. It yields the protein CATSPRRRQKLTGELFF.

The V gene is TRBV7-3, the J gene TRBJ1-2, with D perhaps TRBD1 (5 bases). The CDR3 length is 13 residues. With 5 bases removed from V and 4 bases from J, the gap between germline ends came to 11 bases. Per germline, CDR1 SGHTA and CDR2 FQGTGA. The CDR3 reads CASSLDSFYGYTF. The CDR3 DNA reads TGTGCCAGCAGCCTCGACAGCTTCTATGGCTACACCTTC.

This chain connects TRBV18 to TRBJ2-7; D possibly corresponds to TRBD2 (7 bases). The ends were cut back, 2 bases at V and 3 bases at J, with 14 bases in the middle. The CDR3 covers 15 residues. Germline V CDR1 and CDR2: KGHSH, LQKENI. The CDR3 spells CASSPRIGGDYEQYF. The CDR3 DNA sequence: TGTGCCAGCTCACCAAGGATAGGGGGGGACTACGAGCAGTACTTC.

This chain links TRBV7-2 with TRBJ2-5; 10 positions match TRBD1. The CDR3 totals 15 residues. V lost 6 bases to trimming and J lost 3 bases; unmatched junction nucleotides: 7. Germline V gives CDR1 SGHTA, CDR2 FQGNSA. In DNA, the CDR3 is TGTGCCAGCAGACCGGACAGGGGGGCGGAAGAGACCCAGTACTTC. Translation gives CASRPDRGAEETQYF. Filled out from reference TRBV7-2 and TRBJ2-5, the complete variable domain reads GAGVSQSPSNKVTEKGKDVELRCDPISGHTALYWYRQSLGQGLEFLIYFQGNSAPDKSGLPSDRFSAERTGGSVSTLTIQRTQQEDSAVYLCASRPDRGAEETQYFGPGTRLLVL.

The rearrangement joins TRBV28 to TRBJ2-1; tentatively, D is TRBD1 (7 bases). Looked up from germline, CDR1 is MDHEN and CDR2 is SYDVKM. V lost 7 bases and J lost 8, with 30 bases in between. The CDR3 has 18 residues. The CDR3 DNA reads as TGTGCCAGCACCCAACGGATGGAGGGGGCTTATGGTTTCGATGAGCAGTTCTTC. Translating gives CASTQRMEGAYGFDEQFF. Combining the CDR3 with reference TRBV28 and TRBJ2-1 gives the whole variable domain DVKVTQSSRYLVKRTGEKVFLECVQDMDHENMFWYRQDPGLGLRLIYFSYDVKMKEKGDIPEGYSVSREKKERFSLILESASTNQTSMYLCASTQRMEGAYGFDEQFFGPGTRLTVL.

The V gene is TRBV30, the J gene TRBJ2-1; 10 positions match TRBD2. The CDR3 spans 15 residues. The ends lost 3 bases at V and 15 bases at J; junction bases unmatched: 17. CDR1 and CDR2 from the germline V gene are GTSNPN and SVGIG (reference sequence). CDR3 residues: CAWSPRGLAGVVLFF. CDR3 in DNA: TGTGCCTGGAGCCCCAGGGGGCTAGCGGGAGTAGTGCTGTTCTTC.

This clone was seen just once. The chain has TRBV19 and TRBJ2-7; no firm D call. The V end was cut by 2 bases, the J end by 3 bases, with 8 bases between. The V gene's germline CDR1 is LNHDA and CDR2 SQIVND (reference sequence). This CDR3 is built from 13 residues. The CDR3 sequence: CASSISPFYEQYF. Written as DNA, the CDR3 is TGTGCCAGTAGTATATCTCCTTTCTACGAGCAGTACTTC. The full variable domain, its missing parts supplied by reference TRBV19 and TRBJ2-7, is DGGITQSPKYLFRKEGQNVTLSCEQNLNHDAMYWYRQDPGQGLRLIYYSQIVNDFQKGDIAEGYSVSREKKESFPLTVTSAQKNPTAFYLCASSISPFYEQYFGPGTRLTVT.

The chain has TRBV6-5 and TRBJ1-1; D uncertain. The germline V and J ends were trimmed by 4 bases and 1 base, with 10 bases remaining between them. This CDR3 is built from 14 residues. Per the germline V gene, CDR1 is MNHEY and CDR2 is SVGAGI. The CDR3 coding sequence is TGTGCCAGCAGTTCTCCGGTGGGGAACACTGAAGCTTTCTTT. Translated, it gives CASSSPVGNTEAFF.

The V and J genes are TRBV7-9 and TRBJ1-2; no clear D gene. Germline V lookup: CDR1 SEHNR, CDR2 FQNEAQ (reference sequence). Trimming removed 3 bases at V and 0 bases at J, with 14 bases between. There are 16 residues in the CDR3. CDR3: CASSLGFSGSNYGYTF. The CDR3 nucleotides are TGTGCCAGCAGCTTGGGCTTTTCCGGCTCTAACTATGGCTACACCTTC.

This sequence joins TRBV30 and TRBJ2-7; D not certain. Germline lookup yields CDR1 GTSNPN and CDR2 SVGIG (reference sequence). V was shortened by 3 bases and J by 0 bases, with 9 bases between the two germline ends. This CDR3 is built from 13 residues. Here the CDR3 reads CAWSLSFSYEQYF. The CDR3 bases are TGTGCCTGGAGCCTCAGTTTCTCCTACGAGCAGTACTTC. The full variable domain, with the rest looked up from reference TRBV30 and TRBJ2-7, is SQTIHQWPATLVQPVGSPLSLECTVEGTSNPNLYWYRQAAGRGLQLLFYSVGIGQISSEVPQNLSASRPQDRQFILSSKKLLLSDSGFYLCAWSLSFSYEQYFGPGTRLTVT.

The gene calls are TRBV5-1 and TRBJ2-5; TRBD1 matches at 11 bases. Germline CDR1 SGHRS, CDR2 YFSETQ. V was pared by 2 bases and J by 4 bases, with 1 base of the junction left unmatched. This CDR3 comprises 14 residues. In nucleotides, the CDR3 is TGCGCCAGCAGCTTAGGACAGGGGGCAGAGACCCAGTACTTC. Translating gives CASSLGQGAETQYF.